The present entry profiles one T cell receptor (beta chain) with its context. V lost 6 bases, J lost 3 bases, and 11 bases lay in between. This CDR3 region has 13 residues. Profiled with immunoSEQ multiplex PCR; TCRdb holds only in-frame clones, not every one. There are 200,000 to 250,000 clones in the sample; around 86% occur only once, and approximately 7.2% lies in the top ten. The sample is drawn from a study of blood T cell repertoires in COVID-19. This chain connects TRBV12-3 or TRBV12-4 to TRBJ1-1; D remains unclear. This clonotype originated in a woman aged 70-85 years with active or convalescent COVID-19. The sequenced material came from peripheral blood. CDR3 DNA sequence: TGTGCCAGCAGACTGAGGAAGGACACTGAAGCTTTCTTT. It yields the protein CASRLRKDTEAFF.